Shown below are 9 T cell receptor beta chains from a single sample sequenced in a study of T cell responses to AZD1222 COVID-19 vaccine. Sequenced by immunoSEQ multiplex PCR; TCRdb stores in-frame clones only, minus some. Among approximately 110,000 clones listed, roughly 89% were seen once. Sequenced material: peripheral blood, taken on day 0 of AZD1222 vaccination. The receptor source for this set is an adult in good health.

This clone was counted between two and nine times. The CDR3 loop is CASSRRGRGPTGNTIYF. The CDR3 DNA reads as TGTGCCAGCAGCCGCCGGGGTCGGGGTCCCACTGGAAACACCATATATTTT. The chain links TRBV28 to TRBJ1-3, with D unclear. The length of the CDR3 is 17 residues. The V end was cut by 6 bases, the J end by 2 bases, with 20 bases between. The germline V gene has CDR1 MDHEN and CDR2 SYDVKM.

This clone was observed a few times. This chain joins TRBV7-8 and TRBJ2-3; D possibly corresponds to TRBD2 (6 bases). The CDR3 covers 15 residues. Trimming left V 7 bases short and J 6 bases short, with 20 bases between. Germline V gene sequence: CDR1 SGHVS, CDR2 FQNEAQ. The CDR3 protein is CASKPPDGRFDTQYF. The DNA of the CDR3 is TGTGCCAGCAAACCTCCGGACGGGAGATTCGATACGCAGTATTTT.

This clone is a singleton in its sample. The chain employs TRBV21-1 and TRBJ2-7. TRBV21-1 is given as a pseudogene. The CDR3 length is 9 residues. As DNA, the CDR3 is TGTGCCAGCAGTTACGAGCAGTACTTC. This codes for CASSYEQYF.

The chain has TRBV2 and TRBJ2-7, with 13 positions matching TRBD2. The germline gives CDR1 SNHLY, CDR2 FYNNEI. The CDR3 is 15 residues long. J gave up 3 bases and V 6 bases, and 5 bases lay outside the gene matches. DNA of the CDR3: TGTGCCAGCAGATTAAGGACTAGCGGGAGCTACGAGCAGTACTTC. It is translated as CASRLRTSGSYEQYF.

The rearrangement links TRBV3-1 (or the pseudogene TRBV3-2) to TRBJ1-1; 7 bases map to TRBD1. The CDR3 is made up of 13 amino acids. The V segment lost 4 bases and the J segment 3 bases; nucleotides outside the gene matches: 2. In germline, CDR1 is LGHDT, CDR2 YNNKEL (reference sequence). The CDR3 spells CASSPQGYTEAFF. CDR3 in DNA: TGTGCCAGCAGCCCACAGGGGTACACTGAAGCTTTCTTT.

The chain recombines TRBV15 with TRBJ2-2; D is perhaps TRBD1 (5 bases). The CDR3 length is 15 residues. CDR1 and CDR2 (germline): LNHNV, YYDKDF (reference sequence). Trimming took off 0 bases at V and 6 bases at J, with 11 bases between the two ends. Written as DNA, the CDR3 is TGTGCCACCAGCAGAGAGCAGGCAGGGTCCGGGGAGCTGTTTTTT. Its protein product is CATSREQAGSGELFF.

J is TRBJ1-1 and V is TRBV5-4; no clear D gene. Trimming stripped 1 base from V and 1 base from J, with 5 bases between. The germline CDR1 and CDR2 sequences are SGHNT and YYREEE (reference sequence). The CDR3 loop spans 13 amino acids. CDR3 residues: CASSLYRNTEAFF. The DNA for the CDR3 is TGTGCCAGCAGCTTGTACAGGAACACTGAAGCTTTCTTT. Drawing the rest from reference TRBV5-4 and TRBJ1-1, the complete variable domain is ETGVTQSPTHLIKTRGQQVTLRCSSQSGHNTVSWYQQALGQGPQFIFQYYREEENGRGNFPPRFSGLQFPNYSSELNVNALELDDSALYLCASSLYRNTEAFFGQGTRLTVV.

The rearrangement joins TRBV7-2 to TRBJ2-7; 7 nucleotides align to TRBD2. Losses at the gene ends were 2 bases for V and 3 bases for J; bases not matched to a gene: 4. CDR1 is SGHTA and CDR2 is FQGNSA in the germline V gene. The CDR3 consists of 14 residues. This CDR3 reads CASSLMRGNYEQYF. The CDR3 DNA sequence: TGTGCCAGCAGCTTAATGCGGGGGAACTACGAGCAGTACTTC.

J is TRBJ2-3 and V is TRBV29-1; no clear D. Between the trimmed V and J ends, which lost 4 bases and 4 bases, there was a span of 15 bases. Germline loops: CDR1 SQVTM, CDR2 ANQGSEA. The CDR3 totals 14 residues. The CDR3 region is CSVGPPSRPDTQYF. Here the CDR3 DNA reads TGCAGCGTTGGCCCGCCTTCTCGTCCAGATACGCAGTATTTT.